This T cell receptor beta chain was sequenced for a study of cytotoxic CD8 clonotypes in ibrutinib-treated CLL (dated by TCRdb to about 2021). At the level of the whole study: The cohort was composed of about 10 relapsed/refractory and fewer than 16 treatment-naive patients; IGHV unmutated status was identified in about 17 patients. Cryopreserved peripheral blood mononuclear cells were obtained before treatment, at response, and at either sustained remission or disease progression. Response samples were obtained after a median of around eleven months of treatment, with a range of roughly 6 to 40 months. Of the 86 participants in the trial, approximately 26 had longitudinal samples available. Responses were partial in roughly 25 patients and complete in 2; after median about 70 months follow-up, some 15 stayed in remission and about twelve progressed. An average of 255,043 productive templates and tens of thousands of productive rearrangements was obtained per sample.

For TCR beta library preparation, about 2.2 micrograms of genomic DNA were extracted from the cryopreserved PBMCs. High-throughput TCR beta sequencing was performed on longitudinal blood samples from CLL patients receiving ibrutinib monotherapy. The patients took part in an open-label, single-center phase 2 trial of ibrutinib monotherapy. This clone was seen only once. The antigen this receptor binds is unknown. No base-level quality is on record; no much larger clone is a single base apart. Findings and caveats that apply to the study as a whole: Public clonotypes were rare and either shrank or stayed stable during treatment, and the rise in clonality at ibrutinib response reflected expansion of private clonotypes. Baseline clonality was found to be higher than that of age-matched healthy donors and was strongly correlated with circulating CD8+ T-cell counts. Clonality increased at ibrutinib response, stayed stable in sustained remission, and fell back toward baseline at progression. Sampling times were not matched between patients in sustained remission and patients whose disease was progressing, and lymph node repertoires were not examined.

CDR1 KGHSH and CDR2 LQKENI were looked up in the germline V gene. CDR3 length: 12 amino acids, cysteine to phenylalanine. Only the CDR3 portion is preserved as DNA: 36 bases, with reading frame beginning at the first base. Trimming takes 3 bases off V and 11 bases off J; junction bases not matched to a gene: 6. Each clonotype received, on average, around 9.6x coverage in deep resolution sequencing performed on a MiSeq, where the target depth lay between 1 in 1 million and 1 in 200,000 T cells. TCR beta libraries were generated with the immunoSEQ hsTCRB Kit. In the original analysis: ImmunoSEQ Data Assistant and ImmunoSEQ Analyzer were used for data analysis, and V, D and J genes were assigned according to IMGT definitions. Clonality, with values ranging from 0 to 1, was calculated as one minus the normalized Shannon entropy of productive rearrangement frequencies. Public clonotype analysis was restricted to overrepresented clonotypes comprising at least 0.05% of each patient's repertoire. About a dozen age-matched healthy donor repertoires from immuneACCESS served as clonality controls. TCRdb retrieved this table from immuneACCESS and kept in-frame rearrangements only. Not all clones are present; in checked studies, unresolved V genes account for under half, and no reason is known for the remainder. V and J calls and clone size are copied from that table; D and trimming were computed from the DNA. Within this sample are approximately 330,000 clones, with approximately 80% of them counted one time only. Clones ranked in the top ten supply over 5.5% of the sample.

The sample was PBMCs, taken before ibrutinib treatment. The source is a human donor with chronic lymphocytic leukemia. The chain employs TRBV18 and TRBJ1-1, with 7 bases matching TRBD1. The encoded CDR3 is CASSPQTGHAFF. In nucleotides, the sequence is TGTGCCAGCTCACCTCAGACAGGGCACGCTTTCTTT.